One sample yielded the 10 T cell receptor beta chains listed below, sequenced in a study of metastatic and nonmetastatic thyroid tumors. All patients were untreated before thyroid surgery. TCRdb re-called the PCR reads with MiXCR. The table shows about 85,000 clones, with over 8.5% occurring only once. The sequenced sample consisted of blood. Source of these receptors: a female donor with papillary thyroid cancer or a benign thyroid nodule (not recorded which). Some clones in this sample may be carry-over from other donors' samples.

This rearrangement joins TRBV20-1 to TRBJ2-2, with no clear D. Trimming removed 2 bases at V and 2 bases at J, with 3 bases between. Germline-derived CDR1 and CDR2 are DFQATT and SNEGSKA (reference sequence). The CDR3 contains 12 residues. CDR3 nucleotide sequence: TGCAGTGCTAGATCCAACACCGGGGAGCTGTTTTTT. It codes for CSARSNTGELFF.

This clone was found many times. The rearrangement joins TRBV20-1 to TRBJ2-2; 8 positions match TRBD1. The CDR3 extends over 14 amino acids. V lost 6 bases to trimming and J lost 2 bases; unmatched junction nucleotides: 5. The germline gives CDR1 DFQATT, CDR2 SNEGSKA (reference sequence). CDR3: CSAKDRDNTGELFF. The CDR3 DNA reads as TGCAGTGCCAAGGACAGGGACAACACCGGGGAGCTGTTTTTT.

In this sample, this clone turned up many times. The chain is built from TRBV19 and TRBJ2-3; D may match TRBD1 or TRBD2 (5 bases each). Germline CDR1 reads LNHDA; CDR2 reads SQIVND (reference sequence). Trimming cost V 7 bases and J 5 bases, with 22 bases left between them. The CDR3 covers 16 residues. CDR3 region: CASKTFGTENLDTQYF. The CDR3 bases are TGTGCCAGTAAGACATTTGGGACGGAAAACTTAGATACGCAGTATTTT.

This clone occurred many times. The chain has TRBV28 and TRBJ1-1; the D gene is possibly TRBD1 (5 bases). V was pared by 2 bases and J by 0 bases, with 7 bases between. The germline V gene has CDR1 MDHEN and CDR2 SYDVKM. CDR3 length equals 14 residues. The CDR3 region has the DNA TGTGCCAGCAGTTTAGGGGGGGTGAACACTGAAGCTTTCTTT. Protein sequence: CASSLGGVNTEAFF.

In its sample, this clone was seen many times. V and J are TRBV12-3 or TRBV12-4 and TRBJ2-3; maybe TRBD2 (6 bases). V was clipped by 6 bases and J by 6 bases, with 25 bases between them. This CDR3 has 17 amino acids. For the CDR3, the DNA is TGTGCCAGCAGCCTCTCGCCGGGGTTCGGGGGAAGCGATACGCAGTATTTT. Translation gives CASSLSPGFGGSDTQYF.

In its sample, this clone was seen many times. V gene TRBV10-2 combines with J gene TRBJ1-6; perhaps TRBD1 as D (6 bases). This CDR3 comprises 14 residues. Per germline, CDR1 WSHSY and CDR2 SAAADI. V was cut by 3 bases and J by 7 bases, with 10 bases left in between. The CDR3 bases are TGCGCCAGCAGTGAATTAGGGGGGAATTCACCCCTCCACTTT. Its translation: CASSELGGNSPLHF.

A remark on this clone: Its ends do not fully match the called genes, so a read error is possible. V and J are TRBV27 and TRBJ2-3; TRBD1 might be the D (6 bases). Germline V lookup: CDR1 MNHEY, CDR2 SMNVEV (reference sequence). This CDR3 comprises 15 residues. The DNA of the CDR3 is TGTGCCAGCAGTCCTCTCGGACAGCGGCCAGATGCGCAGTATTTT. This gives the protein CASSPLGQRPDAQYF.

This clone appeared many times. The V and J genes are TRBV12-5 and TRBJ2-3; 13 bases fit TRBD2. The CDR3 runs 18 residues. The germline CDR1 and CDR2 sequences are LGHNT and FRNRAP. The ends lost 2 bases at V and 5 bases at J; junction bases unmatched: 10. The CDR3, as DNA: TGTGCTAGTGGTTTGACCCCACTAGCGGGGGGGCTGAAAGATACGCAGTATTTT. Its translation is CASGLTPLAGGLKDTQYF. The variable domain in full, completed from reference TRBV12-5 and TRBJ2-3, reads DARVTQTPRHKVTEMGQEVTMRCQPILGHNTVFWYRQTMMQGLELLAYFRNRAPLDDSGMPKDRFSAEMPDATLATLKIQPSEPRDSAVYFCASGLTPLAGGLKDTQYFGPGTRLTVL.

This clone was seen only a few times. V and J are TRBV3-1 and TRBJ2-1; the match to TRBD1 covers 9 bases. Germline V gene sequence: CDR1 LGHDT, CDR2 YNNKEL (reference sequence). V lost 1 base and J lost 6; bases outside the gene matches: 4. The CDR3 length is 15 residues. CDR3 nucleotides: TGTGCCAGCAGCCAAGCCCCGGACAGGGGCAATGAGCAGTTCTTC. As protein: CASSQAPDRGNEQFF.

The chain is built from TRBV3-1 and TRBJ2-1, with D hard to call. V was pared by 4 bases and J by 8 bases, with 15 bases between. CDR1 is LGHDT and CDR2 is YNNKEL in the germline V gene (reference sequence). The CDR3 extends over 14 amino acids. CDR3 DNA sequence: TGTGCCAGCAGCCGCACCTCACCTAAGGATGAGCAGTTCTTC. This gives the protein CASSRTSPKDEQFF.